The rows below give T cell receptor beta chains drawn from one sample of a study of beta chain features in type 1 diabetes. TCRdb keeps only in-frame clones here, not all; method: immunoSEQ multiplex PCR. Of approximately 57,000 clones detected, 50% to 55% appear once; the ten largest clones hold roughly 2.5%. The sequenced material came from Tregs from blood. The receptors originated from a woman between 40 and 50 years old with type 1 diabetes. CDR3s include the opening cysteine and the closing phenylalanine or tryptophan. D genes are given only for firm matches. Expanded clones get a size class; other rows say once, few or many, or leave the size out.

size	V	J	D	DNA	CDR3
few	TRBV30	TRBJ2-1	TRBD2	TGTGCCTGGGATAGCGGGAGATGGGACAATGAGCAGTTCTTC	CAWDSGRWDNEQFF
-	TRBV29-1	TRBJ1-6	-	TGCAGCGCCAAGGACACCACCCTTAATTCACCCCTCCACTTT	CSAKDTTLNSPLHF
-	TRBV28	TRBJ1-5	-	TGTGCCAGCAGTTTATGGTCCAGGGCTGATCAGCCCCAGCATTTT	CASSLWSRADQPQHF
medium-sized	TRBV7-6	TRBJ1-1	TRBD1	TGTGCCAGCAGCTGGAAAGACAGGGCTGAAGCTTTCTTT	CASSWKDRAEAFF
few	TRBV2	TRBJ2-1	TRBD2	TGTGCCAGCAGGGGGACTAGCGGGAGCAATGAGCAGTTCTTC	CASRGTSGSNEQFF
-	TRBV5-4	TRBJ2-3	TRBD2	TGCGCCAGCAGCCAAGCGGGAGGAAATACGCAGTATTTT	CASSQAGGNTQYF
-	TRBV4-3	TRBJ1-2	TRBD1	TGCGCCAGCAGCCGAGACAGGGTGTCGGATGGCTACACCTTC	CASSRDRVSDGYTF
-	TRBV5-4	TRBJ2-7	TRBD1	TGTGCCAGCAGCTGGGACAGGGGGCCCTACGAGCAGTACTTC	CASSWDRGPYEQYF
once	TRBV15	TRBJ1-2	TRBD1	TGTGCCACCAGCAGAGTGGACAGGGCGGTTGGCGGCTACACCTTC	CATSRVDRAVGGYTF
-	TRBV5-1	TRBJ2-5	TRBD1	TGCGCCAGCAGCTTACAGGGGGCGCCAAGTGAGACCCAGTACTTC	CASSLQGAPSETQYF
-	TRBV6-6	TRBJ2-3	TRBD2	TGTGCCAGCGAGCGGGAGTGGACAGATACGCAGTATTTT	CASEREWTDTQYF
-	TRBV30	TRBJ2-7	-	TGTGCCTCTCTGGGGGGGACAAAATCCTACGAGCAGTACTTC	CASLGGTKSYEQYF
few	TRBV2	TRBJ2-7	-	TGTGCCAGCAGCGGGGACTCCTACGAGCAGTACTTC	CASSGDSYEQYF
few	TRBV5-4	TRBJ2-3	-	TGTGCCAGCAGCACAGGCACAGATACGCAGTATTTT	CASSTGTDTQYF
-	TRBV6-5	TRBJ1-1	-	TGTGCCAGCAGTTACTCTTTTAGCAGCCCGAACACTGAAGCTTTCTTT	CASSYSFSSPNTEAFF
few	TRBV7-2	TRBJ2-5	-	TGTGCCAGCAGCTTCGACAGACCGGAGACCCAGTACTTC	CASSFDRPETQYF
-	TRBV19	TRBJ1-2	TRBD1	TGTGCCAGTATCTGGACAGGGGGCGACTATGGCTACACCTTC	CASIWTGGDYGYTF
-	TRBV5-1	TRBJ2-1	TRBD2	TGCGCCAGCAGCTTATTAGCGGGAGGGCCGGGTTACAATGAGCAGTTCTTC	CASSLLAGGPGYNEQFF
-	TRBV28	TRBJ1-5	TRBD1	TGTGCCAGCAGTTCAGACAGGGGGCTAGGTCAGCCCCAGCATTTT	CASSSDRGLGQPQHF
-	TRBV18	TRBJ2-1	-	TGTGCCAGCTCACCGGCCTTCAATGAGCAGTTCTTC	CASSPAFNEQFF
-	TRBV5-1	TRBJ1-2	TRBD1	TGCGCCAGCAGCTTGGTCGTACAGGGGAGCGGCTACACCTTC	CASSLVVQGSGYTF
-	TRBV28	TRBJ1-1	TRBD1	TGTGCCAGCAGCCAATCAGGGGGCGCCGAAGCTTTCTTT	CASSQSGGAEAFF
-	TRBV11-2	TRBJ1-5	-	TGTGCCAGCAGCCTCGTCAGGGATCAGCCCCAGCATTTT	CASSLVRDQPQHF
-	TRBV5-1	TRBJ1-1	-	TGCGCCAGCAGCTTACGGGGTCCGGGGAACACTGAAGCTTTCTTT	CASSLRGPGNTEAFF
-	TRBV7-2	TRBJ1-1	TRBD1	TGTGCCAGCAGCTTAGTCGGGACAGGTGAAGCTTTCTTT	CASSLVGTGEAFF
-	TRBV27	TRBJ2-7	TRBD2	TGTGCCAGCGGCAAGACTAGCGGGGTTGGGCAACTCTCCTACGAGCAGTACTTC	CASGKTSGVGQLSYEQYF
-	TRBV4-1	TRBJ2-5	TRBD2	TGCGCCAGCAGCCAAGATGGAGCGGGAGGAACGCAGTACTTC	CASSQDGAGGTQYF
-	TRBV5-1	TRBJ2-1	TRBD2	TGCGCCAGCAGCTTTAAAAGCGGGAGCTCCTACAATGAGCAGTTCTTC	CASSFKSGSSYNEQFF
-	TRBV7-9	TRBJ1-2	-	TGTGCCAGCAGCTTAGGGCCTCCAGGGAATCGCGGCTACACCTTC	CASSLGPPGNRGYTF
-	TRBV28	TRBJ2-6	TRBD1	TGTGCCAGCAGTACTCCGGGACAGGGCTTTGGGGCCAACGTCCTGACTTTC	CASSTPGQGFGANVLTF
-	TRBV30	TRBJ1-4	-	TGTGCCTGTAATTCGGGAATCATGGATGAAAAACTGTTTTTT	CACNSGIMDEKLFF
-	TRBV4-2	TRBJ1-1	-	TGTGCCAGCAGTTCAGGGGACACTGAAGCTTTCTTT	CASSSGDTEAFF
-	TRBV5-1	TRBJ2-7	-	TGCGCCAGCAGCTTGGGGCCGCTTTACGAGCAGTACTTC	CASSLGPLYEQYF
-	TRBV29-1	TRBJ2-1	TRBD2	TGCAGCGTTGAGGGACTAGCGGGAGTCACCTACAATGAGCAGTTCTTC	CSVEGLAGVTYNEQFF
once	TRBV6-5	TRBJ1-1	-	TGTGCCAGCAGTCCCTTGGGGGCAGCGAACACTGAAGCTTTCTTT	CASSPLGAANTEAFF
few	TRBV5-1	TRBJ1-1	-	TGCGCCAGCAGCCCCGCGACACTTATGAACACTGAAGCTTTCTTT	CASSPATLMNTEAFF
-	TRBV2	TRBJ1-1	TRBD1	TGTGCCAGCAGTGAGATCTTGACAGGGAAGTACACTGAAGCTTTCTTT	CASSEILTGKYTEAFF
-	TRBV29-1	TRBJ1-2	TRBD1	TGCAGCGTTGAACGGGGGACAGGCGTCCATGGCTACACCTTC	CSVERGTGVHGYTF
-	TRBV21-1	TRBJ2-1	-	TGTGCCCTTGGAAGGCGGCTCAAGGAGGACAATGAGCAGTTCTTC	CALGRRLKEDNEQFF
few	TRBV10-3	TRBJ2-5	TRBD1	TGTGCCACCCGCGCGGACAGGGGACAAGAGACCCAGTACTTC	CATRADRGQETQYF
few	TRBV2	TRBJ2-7	-	TGTGCCAGCACACAGGACTACGAGCAGTACTTC	CASTQDYEQYF
-	TRBV18	TRBJ2-4	TRBD2	TGTGCCAGCTCACCACCGCAACTAGCGGGACCCCTAGCCAAAAACATTCAGTACTTC	CASSPPQLAGPLAKNIQYF